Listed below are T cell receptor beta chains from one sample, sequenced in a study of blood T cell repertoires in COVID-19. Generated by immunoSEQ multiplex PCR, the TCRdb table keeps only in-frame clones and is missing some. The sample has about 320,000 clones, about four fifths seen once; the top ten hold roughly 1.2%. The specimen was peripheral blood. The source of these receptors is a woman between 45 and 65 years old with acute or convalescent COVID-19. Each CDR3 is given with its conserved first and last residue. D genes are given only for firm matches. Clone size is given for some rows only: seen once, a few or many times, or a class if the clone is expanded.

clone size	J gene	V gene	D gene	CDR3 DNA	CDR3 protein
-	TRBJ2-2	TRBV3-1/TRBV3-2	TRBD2	TGTGCCAGCAGCCACTTAGCGGGGGTGGGCACCGGGGAGCTGTTTTTT	CASSHLAGVGTGELFF
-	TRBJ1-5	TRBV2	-	TGTGCCAGCAGACTAACACAGGGCGCTTTGAGCAATCAGCCCCAGCATTTT	CASRLTQGALSNQPQHF
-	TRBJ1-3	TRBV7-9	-	TGTGCCAGCAGCTTACTTTCGGAGACAGTATCTCTCTCTGGAAACACCATATATTTT	CASSLLSETVSLSGNTIYF
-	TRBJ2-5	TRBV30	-	TGTGCCTGGAGGTTTATCGGCCAAGAGACCCAGTACTTC	CAWRFIGQETQYF
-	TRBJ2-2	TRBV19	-	TGTGCCAGTAGTTTCACGGGGTCGACCGGGGAGCTGTTTTTT	CASSFTGSTGELFF
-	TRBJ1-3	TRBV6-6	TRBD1	TGTGCCAGCAGTTACTTGGGGACAGGATGGGCCACCATATATTTT	CASSYLGTGWATIYF
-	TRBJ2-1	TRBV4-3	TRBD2	TGCGCCAGCAGCCAAGGGACTAGCGCCTACTCCTACAATGAGCAGTTCTTC	CASSQGTSAYSYNEQFF
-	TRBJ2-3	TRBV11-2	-	TGTGCCAGCTCCAGAGAGTCAGGGGGCACAGATACGCAGTATTTT	CASSRESGGTDTQYF
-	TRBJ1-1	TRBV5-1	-	TGCGCCAGCAGCTTGCGGGGGGCTGTGAACACTGAAGCTTTCTTT	CASSLRGAVNTEAFF
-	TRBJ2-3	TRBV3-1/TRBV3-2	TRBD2	TGTGCCAGCAGCCAACCACTCGGGAGGGAAATCACAGATACGCAGTATTTT	CASSQPLGREITDTQYF
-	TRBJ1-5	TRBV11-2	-	TGTGCCAGCAGCTTAGATGGGAACAGGAATCAGCCCCAGCATTTT	CASSLDGNRNQPQHF
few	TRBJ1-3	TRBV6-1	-	TGTGCCAGCAGTGAAGCGTCGGCTGGAAACACCATATATTTT	CASSEASAGNTIYF
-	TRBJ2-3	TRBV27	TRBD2	TGTGCCAGCAGTGCCTACCCTAGCGGGAGGAGGGCCTCGAGCACAGATACGCAGTATTTT	CASSAYPSGRRASSTDTQYF
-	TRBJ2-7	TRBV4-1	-	TGCGCCAGCAGCCAAGAAGAGGGCAGGTACGAGCAGTACTTC	CASSQEEGRYEQYF
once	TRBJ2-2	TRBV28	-	TGTGCCAGCAGTTTTACCCGAGAGGGGGAGCTGTTTTTT	CASSFTREGELFF
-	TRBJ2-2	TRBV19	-	TGTGCCAGTAGTTCTATTGTCAGGGGCTATTCGAACACCGGGGAGCTGTTTTTT	CASSSIVRGYSNTGELFF